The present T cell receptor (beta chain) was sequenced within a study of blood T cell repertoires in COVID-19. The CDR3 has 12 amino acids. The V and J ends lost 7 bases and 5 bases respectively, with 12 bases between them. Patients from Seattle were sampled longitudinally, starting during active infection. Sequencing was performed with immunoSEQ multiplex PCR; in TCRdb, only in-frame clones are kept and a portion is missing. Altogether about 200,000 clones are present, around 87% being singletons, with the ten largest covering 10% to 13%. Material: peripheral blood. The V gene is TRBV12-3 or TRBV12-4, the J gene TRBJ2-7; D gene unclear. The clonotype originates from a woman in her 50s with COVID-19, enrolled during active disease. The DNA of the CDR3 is TGTGCCAGCATGACTGTTTCGGACGAGCAGTACTTC. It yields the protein CASMTVSDEQYF.